This TCR beta chain was profiled in a study of spatial heterogeneity in lung cancer. The CDR3 has 13 amino acids. Trimming removed 0 bases from V and 4 bases from J, with 5 bases in between. The germline gives CDR1 SGDLS, CDR2 YYNGEE. Only a few counts were recorded for this clonotype. Time point indicated: sample taken at primary tumor resection. There were roughly 72 donors, all of them untreated patients with early-stage non-small cell lung cancer. TCRdb recomputed calls from the 5' RACE reads with MiXCR, one row per CDR3 protein. The profile covers about 4,000 distinct CDR3 sequences, with around 10% appearing a single time and around 7% taken by the ten largest.

This receptor was obtained from a female donor with early-stage non-small cell lung cancer. The V call is TRBV9, the J call TRBJ1-3; D unresolved. The source was normal lung tissue next to the tumor, collected at surgery. The CDR3 loop reads CASSVGEGNTIYF. CDR3 nucleotides: TGTGCCAGCAGCGTAGGAGAAGGAAACACCATATATTTT.